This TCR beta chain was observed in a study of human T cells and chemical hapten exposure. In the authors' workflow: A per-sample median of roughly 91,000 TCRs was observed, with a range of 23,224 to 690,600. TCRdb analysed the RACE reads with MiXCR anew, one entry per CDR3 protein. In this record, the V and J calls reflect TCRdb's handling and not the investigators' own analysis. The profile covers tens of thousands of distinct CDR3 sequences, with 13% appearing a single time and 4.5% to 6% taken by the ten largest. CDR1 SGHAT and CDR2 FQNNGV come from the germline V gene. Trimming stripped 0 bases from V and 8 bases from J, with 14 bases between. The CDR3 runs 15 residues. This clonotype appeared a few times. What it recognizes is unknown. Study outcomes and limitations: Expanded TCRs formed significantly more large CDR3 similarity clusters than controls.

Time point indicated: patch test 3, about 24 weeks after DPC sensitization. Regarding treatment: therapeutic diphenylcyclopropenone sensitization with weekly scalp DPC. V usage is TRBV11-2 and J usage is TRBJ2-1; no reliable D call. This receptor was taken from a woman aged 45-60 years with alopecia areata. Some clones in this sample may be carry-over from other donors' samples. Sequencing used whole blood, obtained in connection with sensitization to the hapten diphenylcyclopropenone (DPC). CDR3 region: CASSLDGRFAYEQFF. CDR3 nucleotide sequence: TGTGCCAGCAGCTTAGACGGTCGTTTTGCCTATGAGCAGTTCTTC.